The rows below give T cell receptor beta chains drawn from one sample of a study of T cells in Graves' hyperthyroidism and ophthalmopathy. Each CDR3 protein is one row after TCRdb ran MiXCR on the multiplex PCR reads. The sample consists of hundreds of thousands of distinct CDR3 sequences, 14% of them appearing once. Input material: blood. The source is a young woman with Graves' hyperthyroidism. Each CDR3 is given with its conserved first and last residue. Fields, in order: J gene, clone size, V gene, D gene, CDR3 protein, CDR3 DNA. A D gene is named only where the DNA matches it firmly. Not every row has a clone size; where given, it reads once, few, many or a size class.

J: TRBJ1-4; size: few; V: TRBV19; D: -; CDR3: CASKSRDSATNEKLFF; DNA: TGTGCCAGTAAGTCCCGCGACAGCGCAACTAATGAAAAACTGTTTTTT
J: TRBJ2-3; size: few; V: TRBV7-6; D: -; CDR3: CASSPHLASTLDTQYF; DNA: TGTGCCAGCAGCCCCCATCTAGCGTCCACGCTGGATACGCAGTATTTT
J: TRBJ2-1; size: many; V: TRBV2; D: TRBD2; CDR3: CASSGTSGGSYNEQFF; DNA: TGTGCCAGCAGCGGGACTAGCGGGGGATCCTACAATGAGCAGTTCTTC
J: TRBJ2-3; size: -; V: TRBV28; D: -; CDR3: CASRLGGATLRGDTQYF; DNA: TGTGCCAGCAGACTAGGGGGGGCTACCCTGCGGGGGGATACGCAGTATTTT
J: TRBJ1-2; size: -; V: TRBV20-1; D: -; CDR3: CSARGLANYGYTF; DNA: TGCAGTGCTAGGGGGTTAGCTAACTATGGCTACACCTTC
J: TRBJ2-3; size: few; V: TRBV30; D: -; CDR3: CAWSVWGARDGDTQYF; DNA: TGTGCCTGGAGTGTATGGGGGGCCAGGGACGGAGATACGCAGTATTTT
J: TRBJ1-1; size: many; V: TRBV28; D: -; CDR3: CASSLQGVGTEAFF; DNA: TGTGCCAGCAGTTTACAGGGTGTGGGCACTGAAGCTTTCTTT
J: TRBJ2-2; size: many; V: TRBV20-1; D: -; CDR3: CSARDKDYLNTGELFF; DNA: TGCAGTGCTAGAGATAAGGACTACCTTAACACCGGGGAGCTGTTTTTT
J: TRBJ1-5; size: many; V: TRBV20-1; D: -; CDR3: CSARMSVFGGSNQPQHF; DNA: TGCAGTGCTAGAATGAGTGTCTTCGGGGGTAGCAATCAGCCCCAGCATTTT
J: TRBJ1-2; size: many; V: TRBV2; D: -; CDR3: CASRAESGYTF; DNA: TGTGCCAGCAGAGCAGAGTCTGGCTACACCTTC
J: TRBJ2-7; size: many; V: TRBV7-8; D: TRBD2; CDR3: CASSSLGLAEYYEQYF; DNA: TGTGCCAGCAGCTCATTGGGACTAGCGGAGTACTACGAGCAGTACTTC
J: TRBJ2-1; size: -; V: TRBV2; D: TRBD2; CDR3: CATNGGLAGGGNNEQFF; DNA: TGTGCCACCAACGGGGGACTAGCGGGAGGGGGGAACAATGAGCAGTTCTTC
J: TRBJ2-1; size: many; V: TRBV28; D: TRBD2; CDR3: CASTPSGRRYNEQFF; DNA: TGTGCCAGCACTCCTAGCGGGAGGCGGTACAATGAGCAGTTCTTC
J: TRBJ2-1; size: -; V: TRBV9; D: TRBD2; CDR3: CASSAGLAVYYNEQFF; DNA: TGTGCCAGCAGCGCTGGACTAGCGGTCTACTACAATGAGCAGTTCTTC
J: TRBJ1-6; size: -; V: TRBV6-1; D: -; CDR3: CASRLHGGNSPLHF; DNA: TGTGCCAGCAGACTACACGGGGGGAATTCACCCCTCCACTTT
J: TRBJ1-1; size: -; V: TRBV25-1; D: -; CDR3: CASSDTRGKAFF; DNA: TGTGCCAGCAGTGATACCAGGGGTAAAGCTTTCTTT
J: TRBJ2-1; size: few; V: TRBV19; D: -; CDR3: CASSIDPASPPSYNEQFF; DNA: TGTGCCAGTAGTATAGATCCGGCTAGCCCTCCCTCCTACAATGAGCAGTTCTTC
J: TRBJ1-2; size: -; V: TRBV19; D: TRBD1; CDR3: CASSIGTGGSYGYTF; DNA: TGTGCCAGTAGTATAGGTACAGGGGGCAGCTATGGCTACACCTTC
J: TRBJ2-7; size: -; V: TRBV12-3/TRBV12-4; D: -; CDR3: CASSLLERSYEQYF; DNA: TGTGCCAGCAGTTTACTGGAAAGGTCCTACGAGCAGTACTTC
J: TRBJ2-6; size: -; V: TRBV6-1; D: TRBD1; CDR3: CASSDTGAPSGANVLTF; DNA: TGTGCCAGCAGTGATACAGGGGCTCCCTCTGGGGCCAACGTCCTGACTTTC
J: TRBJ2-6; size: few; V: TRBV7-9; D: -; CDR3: CASSLIQISGANVLTF; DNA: TGTGCCAGCAGCTTAATACAGATCTCTGGGGCCAACGTCCTGACTTTC
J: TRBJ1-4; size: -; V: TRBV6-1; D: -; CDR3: CASSLRSPTNEKLFF; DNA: TGTGCCAGCTCCCTCCGAAGTCCAACTAATGAAAAACTGTTTTTT
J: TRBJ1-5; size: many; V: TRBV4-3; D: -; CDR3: CASSQDHGRDNQPQHF; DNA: TGCGCCAGCAGCCAAGATCACGGCAGGGACAATCAGCCCCAGCATTTT
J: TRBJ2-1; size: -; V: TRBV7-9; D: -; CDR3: CASSSQRGTSGNEQFF; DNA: TGTGCCAGCAGCTCACAACGCGGGACCTCGGGCAATGAGCAGTTCTTC
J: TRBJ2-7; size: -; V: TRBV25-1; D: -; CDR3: CASNRRGPTYEQYF; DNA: TGTGCCAGCAACAGGCGGGGGCCGACCTACGAGCAGTACTTC
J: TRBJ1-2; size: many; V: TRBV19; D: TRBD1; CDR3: CASRGTGDSNYGYTF; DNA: TGTGCCAGTAGAGGGACAGGGGATTCTAACTATGGCTACACCTTC
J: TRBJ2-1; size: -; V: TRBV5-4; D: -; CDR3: CASSWGGGIYNEQFF; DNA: TGTGCCAGCAGCTGGGGGGGGGGCATTTACAATGAGCAGTTCTTC
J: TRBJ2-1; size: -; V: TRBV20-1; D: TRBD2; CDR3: CSARATQREGRARYNEQFF; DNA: TGCAGTGCTAGAGCGACCCAGCGGGAGGGCCGTGCAAGGTACAATGAGCAGTTCTTC
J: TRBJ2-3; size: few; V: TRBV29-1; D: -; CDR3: CSVETRHTDTQYF; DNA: TGCAGCGTTGAAACGCGGCACACAGATACGCAGTATTTT
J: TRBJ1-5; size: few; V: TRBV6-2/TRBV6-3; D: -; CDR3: CASSSGLEPQHF; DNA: TGTGCCAGCAGTTCCGGACTAGAGCCCCAGCATTTT
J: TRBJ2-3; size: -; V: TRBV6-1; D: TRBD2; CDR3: CASRRTSGTISQYF; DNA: TGTGCCAGCAGACGGACTAGCGGGACCATTTCGCAGTATTTT
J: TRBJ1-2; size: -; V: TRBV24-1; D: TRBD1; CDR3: CATSDPTGGYGYTF; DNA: TGTGCCACCAGTGACCCCACAGGGGGCTATGGCTACACCTTC
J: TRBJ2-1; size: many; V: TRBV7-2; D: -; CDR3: CASSLTGRERNEQFF; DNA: TGTGCCAGCAGCCTCACAGGGCGGGAGAGGAATGAGCAGTTCTTC
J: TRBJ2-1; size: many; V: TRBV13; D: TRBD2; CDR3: CASSSPRGTIRHEQFF; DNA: TGTGCCAGCAGCTCCCCTCGTGGGACTATACGGCATGAGCAGTTCTTC
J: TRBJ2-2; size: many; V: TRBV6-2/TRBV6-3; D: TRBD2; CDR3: CASRNLRTSENTGELFF; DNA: TGTGCCAGCAGAAACCTTAGGACTAGCGAGAACACCGGGGAGCTGTTTTTT
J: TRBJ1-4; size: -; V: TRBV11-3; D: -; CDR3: CASSLGTAATNEKLFF; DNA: TGTGCCAGCAGCTTAGGGACAGCCGCAACTAATGAAAAACTGTTTTTT
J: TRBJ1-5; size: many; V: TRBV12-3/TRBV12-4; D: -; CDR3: CASSFWGDQPQHF; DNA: TGTGCCAGCAGTTTCTGGGGGGATCAGCCCCAGCATTTT
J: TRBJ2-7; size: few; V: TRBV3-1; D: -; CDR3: CASSQRPQGSAYEQYF; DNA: TGTGCCAGCAGCCAACGCCCCCAGGGTTCCGCTTACGAGCAGTACTTC
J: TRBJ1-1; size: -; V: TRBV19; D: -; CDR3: CASSIPGFGTEAFF; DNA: TGTGCCAGTAGTATACCAGGGTTTGGCACTGAAGCTTTCTTT
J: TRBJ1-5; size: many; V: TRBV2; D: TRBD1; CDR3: CAKTGKDSNQPQHF; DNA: TGTGCCAAGACAGGGAAGGATAGCAATCAGCCCCAGCATTTT
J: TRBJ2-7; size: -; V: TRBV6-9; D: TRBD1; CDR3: CASSYQDRGSLYEQYF; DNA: TGTGCCAGCAGTTACCAAGACAGGGGATCCCTCTACGAGCAGTACTTC
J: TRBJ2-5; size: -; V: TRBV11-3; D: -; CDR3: CASSPPDWRGETQYF; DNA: TGTGCCAGCAGCCCACCGGACTGGAGGGGAGAGACCCAGTACTTC
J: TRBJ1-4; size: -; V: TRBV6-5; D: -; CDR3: CASSYSGGLRGKLFF; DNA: TGTGCCAGCAGTTACTCGGGGGGGCTCCGCGGAAAACTGTTTTTT
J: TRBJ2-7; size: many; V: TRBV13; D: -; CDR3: CASSLVDDEQYF; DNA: TGTGCCAGCAGCTTAGTCGATGACGAGCAGTACTTC
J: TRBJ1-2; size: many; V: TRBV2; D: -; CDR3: CASATVFAGGGGYTF; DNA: TGTGCCAGCGCTACCGTATTCGCGGGGGGCGGAGGCTACACCTTC
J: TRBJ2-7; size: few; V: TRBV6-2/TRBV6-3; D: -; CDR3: CASSSPRNYEQYF; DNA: TGTGCCAGCAGTTCGCCGAGGAACTACGAGCAGTACTTC
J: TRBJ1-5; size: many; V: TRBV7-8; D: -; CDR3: CASSLESGALNQPQHF; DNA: TGTGCCAGCAGCTTAGAGTCGGGGGCCCTCAATCAGCCCCAGCATTTT
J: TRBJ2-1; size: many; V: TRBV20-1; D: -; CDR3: CSAKAGHNEQFF; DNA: TGCAGTGCTAAAGCGGGTCACAATGAGCAGTTCTTC
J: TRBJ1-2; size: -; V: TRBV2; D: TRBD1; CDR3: CASSEWDRGDYGYTF; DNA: TGTGCCAGCAGTGAATGGGACAGGGGGGACTATGGCTACACCTTC
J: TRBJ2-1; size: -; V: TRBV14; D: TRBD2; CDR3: CASSHGGLAGTRLLNEQFF; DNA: TGTGCCAGCAGCCACGGGGGACTAGCGGGAACCCGCCTCCTCAATGAGCAGTTCTTC
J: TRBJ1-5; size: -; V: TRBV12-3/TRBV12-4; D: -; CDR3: CASSLARQENQPQHF; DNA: TGTGCCAGCAGTTTAGCCCGACAGGAAAATCAGCCCCAGCATTTT
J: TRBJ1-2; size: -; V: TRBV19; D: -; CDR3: CASSVGPGYDYGYTF; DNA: TGTGCCAGTAGTGTGGGGCCGGGATACGACTATGGCTACACCTTC
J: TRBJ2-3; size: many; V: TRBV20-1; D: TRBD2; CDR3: CSAPGLAGSRTDTQYF; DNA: TGCAGTGCCCCGGGACTAGCGGGCTCCCGCACAGATACGCAGTATTTT
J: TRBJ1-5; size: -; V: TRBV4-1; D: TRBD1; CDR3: CASGAGQGRGQPQHF; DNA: TGCGCCAGCGGTGCAGGACAGGGAAGAGGTCAGCCCCAGCATTTT
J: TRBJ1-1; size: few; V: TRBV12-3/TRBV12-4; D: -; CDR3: CASSLLGSTEAFF; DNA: TGTGCCAGCAGTTTACTGGGAAGCACTGAAGCTTTCTTT
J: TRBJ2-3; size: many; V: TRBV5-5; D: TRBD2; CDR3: CASSPWGGSRLTQYF; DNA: TGTGCCAGCAGCCCCTGGGGCGGGAGTCGCCTTACGCAGTATTTT
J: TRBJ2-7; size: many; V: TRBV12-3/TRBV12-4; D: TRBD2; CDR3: CASRSTSAAYEQYF; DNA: TGTGCCAGCAGGTCTACTAGCGCAGCCTACGAGCAGTACTTC
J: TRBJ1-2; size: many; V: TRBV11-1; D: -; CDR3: CASSPNDSPIYGYTF; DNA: TGTGCCAGCAGCCCTAACGACAGTCCGATCTATGGCTACACCTTC
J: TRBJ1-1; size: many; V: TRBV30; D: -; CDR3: CAFNRASDTEAFF; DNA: TGTGCCTTTAACAGGGCATCGGACACTGAAGCTTTCTTT